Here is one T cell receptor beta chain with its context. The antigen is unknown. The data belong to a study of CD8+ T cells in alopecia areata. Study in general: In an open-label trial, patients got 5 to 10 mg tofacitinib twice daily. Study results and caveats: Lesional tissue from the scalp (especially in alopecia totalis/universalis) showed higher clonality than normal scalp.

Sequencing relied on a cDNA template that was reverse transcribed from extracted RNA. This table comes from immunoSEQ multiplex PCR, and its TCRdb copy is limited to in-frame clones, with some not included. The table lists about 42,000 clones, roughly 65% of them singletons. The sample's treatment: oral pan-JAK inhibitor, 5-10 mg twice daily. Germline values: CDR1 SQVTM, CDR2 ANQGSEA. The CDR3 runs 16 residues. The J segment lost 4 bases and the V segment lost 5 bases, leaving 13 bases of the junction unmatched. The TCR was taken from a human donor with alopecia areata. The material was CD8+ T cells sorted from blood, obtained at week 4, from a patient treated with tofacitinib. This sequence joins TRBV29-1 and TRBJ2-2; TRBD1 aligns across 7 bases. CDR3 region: CSVKGQPSDRTGELFF. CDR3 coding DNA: TGCAGCGTTAAGGGACAGCCTAGTGACCGCACCGGGGAGCTGTTTTTT.